These 15 T cell receptor beta chains came from one sample sequenced in a study of siplizumab effects on memory and regulatory T cells. Measured with immunoSEQ multiplex PCR; TCRdb has only the in-frame clones, and not every one. This sample has around 100,000 clones; 92% occur once, and the top ten carry around 1.1%. The sequenced material came from CD4+ T cells sorted from blood. These receptors all stem from a human donor in good health.

In this sample, this clone turned up once. The chain carries TRBV28 and TRBJ2-2, with 9 bases that match TRBD2. CDR3 length: 21 amino acids. From germline, CDR1 is MDHEN and CDR2 SYDVKM. After removal of 3 bases from V and 1 base from J, the junction contained 18 bases not matched to a gene. The CDR3 reads CASSFLWGLEAGGLNTGELFF. The CDR3 bases are TGTGCCAGCAGTTTTTTATGGGGACTAGAGGCGGGAGGGCTGAACACCGGGGAGCTGTTTTTT.

This chain uses TRBV18 with TRBJ1-3; 9 nucleotides line up with TRBD1. CDR3 length: 16 residues. The V gene end was trimmed by 3 bases and the J gene end by 7 bases; junction bases not matched to a gene: 10. Germline V gene lookup returns CDR1 KGHSH and CDR2 LQKENI. The CDR3, as DNA: TGTGCCAGCTCACCCCAACAGGGGGCTTTCGGGAACACCATATATTTT. This gives the protein CASSPQQGAFGNTIYF.

The CDR3 sequence: CASSVPTRTSPREQYF. CDR3 nucleotide sequence: TGTGCCAGCAGCGTACCCACCAGGACATCCCCTCGGGAGCAGTACTTC. V and J are TRBV7-8 and TRBJ2-7, with a weak D call TRBD1 (5 bases). Per germline, CDR1 SGHVS and CDR2 FQNEAQ. With 5 bases removed from V and 7 bases from J, the gap between germline ends came to 24 bases. The CDR3 has 16 residues.

The V and J genes are TRBV6-1 and TRBJ1-3, with D uncertain. The ends were cut back, 7 bases at V and 0 bases at J, with 13 bases in the middle. Germline CDR1 MNHNS, CDR2 SASEGT. The CDR3 extends over 15 amino acids. CDR3 nucleotide sequence: TGTGCCAGCACCCCTTTGACCGCCTCTGGAAACACCATATATTTT. The encoded protein is CASTPLTASGNTIYF.

This sequence joins TRBV19 and TRBJ2-7; 9 bases map to TRBD1. The CDR3 covers 16 residues. CDR1 is LNHDA and CDR2 is SQIVND in the germline V gene (reference sequence). V shed 5 bases and J 5 bases; nucleotides not matched to a gene: 13. The DNA of the CDR3 is TGTGCCAGTAGTTTACTCCCCGGGACAGGGCGGGACGAGCAGTACTTC. Protein product: CASSLLPGTGRDEQYF.

This clone appeared a single time. The J gene is TRBJ1-5, the V gene TRBV10-3; weak D call: TRBD1 (5 bases). V was pared by 6 bases and J by 5 bases, with 14 bases between. Per the germline V gene, CDR1 is ENHRY and CDR2 is SYGVKD. This CDR3 region has 14 residues. DNA for the CDR3: TGTGCCATCAGGGGGGACCGTCCGGATCAGCCCCAGCATTTT. It encodes CAIRGDRPDQPQHF.

The chain links TRBV6-1 to TRBJ1-5; D might be TRBD1 (5 bases). Per the germline V gene, CDR1 is MNHNS and CDR2 is SASEGT. V was trimmed by 3 bases and J by 2 bases, leaving 11 bases between them. CDR3 length equals 15 residues. In DNA form, the CDR3 reads TGTGCCAGCAGTGACAGGGACGGTGGCAATCAGCCCCAGCATTTT. Protein product: CASSDRDGGNQPQHF.

The rearrangement links TRBV6-5 to TRBJ2-5, with a possible D match to TRBD2 (6 bases). The length of the CDR3 is 16 residues. Trimming cost V 0 bases and J 6 bases, with 17 bases left between them. Germline V gene lookup returns CDR1 MNHEY and CDR2 SVGAGI. The CDR3 loop reads CASSYSMTDAGKTQYF. The CDR3 DNA reads TGTGCCAGCAGTTACTCGATGACGGACGCGGGAAAGACCCAGTACTTC.

The chain uses TRBV2 and TRBJ2-5; 9 bases fit TRBD1. V was clipped by 7 bases and J by 5 bases; unmatched bases: 8. In germline, CDR1 is SNHLY, CDR2 FYNNEI. The CDR3 contains 14 residues. The CDR3 protein is CASTGTGRGETQYF. The CDR3 bases are TGTGCCAGCACTGGGACAGGGCGAGGGGAGACCCAGTACTTC.

The chain is built from TRBV5-4 and TRBJ2-1; tentative D call: TRBD2 (5 bases). With 0 bases removed from V and 7 bases from J, the gap between germline ends came to 11 bases. The germline CDR1 and CDR2 sequences are SGHNT and YYREEE (reference sequence). The CDR3 is 14 amino acids. CDR3 in amino acids: CASSLALARNEQFF. In nucleotides, the CDR3 is TGTGCCAGCAGCTTGGCCCTAGCACGGAATGAGCAGTTCTTC.

The chain joins TRBV11-1 to TRBJ2-7, with TRBD2 matching 9 bases. This CDR3 is built from 15 residues. Germline-derived CDR1 and CDR2 are SGHAT and FQDESV (reference sequence). Unmatched junction bases numbered 8, after V lost 5 bases and J lost 3 bases. CDR3 bases: TGTGCCAGCAGCATAAATAGCGGGAGTGACTACGAGCAGTACTTC. Its translation: CASSINSGSDYEQYF.

The chain joins TRBV6-5 to TRBJ2-3; TRBD2 is a possible D gene (7 bases). Germline CDR1 MNHEY, CDR2 SVGAGI. The CDR3 spans 14 residues. Trimming cost V 11 bases and J 3 bases, with 18 bases left between them. In nucleotides, the CDR3 is TGTGCCGCGGGGGCGGGAATCAGGACAGATACGCAGTATTTT. Protein sequence: CAAGAGIRTDTQYF.

This sequence joins TRBV7-2 and TRBJ2-7, with D unclear. The CDR3 runs to 13 residues. V gave up 4 bases and J gave up 0 bases, with 7 bases separating them. Germline lookup yields CDR1 SGHTA and CDR2 FQGNSA. CDR3 bases: TGTGCCAGCAGCTCACAATCCTCCTACGAGCAGTACTTC. Protein sequence: CASSSQSSYEQYF.

This chain uses TRBV29-1 with TRBJ1-2, with D perhaps TRBD1 (5 bases). This CDR3 spans 13 amino acids. Germline V gene lookup returns CDR1 SQVTM and CDR2 ANQGSEA. The ends were cut back, 3 bases at V and 3 bases at J, with 11 bases in the middle. Here the CDR3 reads CSVDEGVDYGYTF. The DNA for the CDR3 is TGCAGCGTTGACGAAGGGGTAGACTATGGCTACACCTTC.

The rearrangement uses TRBV18 and TRBJ2-1; 8 nucleotides match TRBD2. Germline V gene data show CDR1 as KGHSH and CDR2 as LQKENI. This CDR3 has 14 amino acids. Trimming cost V 2 bases and J 5 bases; bases outside gene matches: 2. The CDR3: CASSPLREDNEQFF. CDR3 nucleotides: TGTGCCAGCTCACCATTGCGGGAGGACAATGAGCAGTTCTTC.